The sequence of this TCR beta chain was determined in a study of control samples from healthy donors and cancer patients. Method: immunoSEQ multiplex PCR; TCRdb's copy keeps in-frame clones and lacks some. Seen here are over 110,000 clones, around nine tenths observed once, and the top ten hold approximately 10%. The CDR3 runs 16 residues. This sequence was found in a young man in good health. Sequencing was performed on blood. The rearrangement joins TRBV21-1 to TRBJ2-2. TRBV21-1 is reported as a pseudogene. In DNA form, the CDR3 reads TGTGCCAGCATCCTAGGGGGGAAAGCGAACACCGGGGAGCTGTTTTTT. This gives the protein CASILGGKANTGELFF.